These 5 T cell receptor beta chains originate from one sample sequenced in a study of post-analysis software for immune sequencing data. Notes on the study in general: Included in a set of roughly five TRBV segments more frequent in patients than controls were TRBV5-6, TRBV5-1 and TRBV20-1.

No antigen is known for these receptors. Unique molecular identifiers had been added to the TCR beta cDNA libraries. TCRdb re-analysed the PCR reads in MiXCR, keeping a single row per CDR3 protein. This table has hundreds of thousands of distinct CDR3 sequences, 25% to 30% appearing once. Sequenced input: blood. The receptors stem from a girl aged 10 to 17 with multiple sclerosis.

This chain uses TRBV14 with TRBJ2-5; tentatively, D is TRBD1 or TRBD2 (5 bases each). Germline CDR1 is SGHDN and CDR2 is FVKESK. This CDR3 comprises 13 residues. The V end was cut by 4 bases, the J end by 0 bases, with 6 bases between. CDR3 loop: CASSPGHQETQYF. As DNA, the CDR3 is TGTGCCAGCAGCCCGGGACACCAAGAGACCCAGTACTTC.

The chain has TRBV7-9 and TRBJ2-5; no reliable D call. The CDR3 is 16 amino acids. CDR1 and CDR2 (germline): SEHNR, FQNEAQ (reference sequence). V was pared by 4 bases and J by 4 bases, with 19 bases between. The CDR3 sequence: CASSYKRPGWGETQYF. The CDR3 bases are TGTGCCAGCAGCTACAAAAGGCCTGGGTGGGGAGAGACCCAGTACTTC.

This clonotype was picked up a small number of times. The chain employs TRBV6-1 and TRBJ1-2; 11 nucleotides line up with TRBD1. CDR3 length: 15 residues. CDR1 and CDR2 (germline): MNHNS, SASEGT. The J segment lost 3 bases and the V segment lost 6 bases, leaving 6 bases of the junction unmatched. The CDR3 DNA sequence: TGTGCCAGCAGGATCGGGACAGGGGGGGACTATGGCTACACCTTC. This codes for CASRIGTGGDYGYTF.

The V and J genes are TRBV5-1 and TRBJ2-1; 10 bases agree with TRBD2. V gave up 4 bases and J gave up 5 bases; unmatched junction bases: 9. The CDR3 is 16 amino acids. Germline CDR1 SGHRS, CDR2 YFSETQ. The CDR3 bases are TGCGCCAGCAGCCTTCGTACTAGCGGGATTAACAATGAGCAGTTCTTC. Translated, it gives CASSLRTSGINNEQFF.

J is TRBJ1-5 and V is TRBV18; 9 bases agree with TRBD1. Germline CDR1 KGHSH, CDR2 LQKENI. The CDR3 loop spans 13 amino acids. V trimming: 6 bases; J trimming: 7 bases; junction bases outside the gene matches: 4. The chain's CDR3 is CASSMTGGQPQHF. As DNA, the CDR3 is TGTGCCAGCTCCATGACAGGGGGGCAGCCCCAGCATTTT.